This T cell receptor beta chain was retrieved from a study of cytomegalovirus exposure and HLA in healthy donors. Amplification used 60 Vbeta primers and 13 Jbeta primers. Some clones are missing from TCRdb's copy, which holds only in-frame ones; the method was immunoSEQ multiplex PCR. The table lists under 150,000 clones, approximately 83% of them singletons. Sequencing was performed on PBMCs. The clonotype originates from a male donor in good health and CMV-seronegative.

The CDR3 protein is CASSTGTTSSYEQYF. The CDR3 DNA reads TGTGCCAGCAGTACCGGGACTACCTCATCCTACGAGCAGTACTTC. V usage is TRBV7-9 and J usage is TRBJ2-7; 7 bases align to TRBD2. The CDR3 spans 15 residues. Per germline, CDR1 SEHNR and CDR2 FQNEAQ (reference sequence). V shed 6 bases and J 1 base; nucleotides not matched to a gene: 9.